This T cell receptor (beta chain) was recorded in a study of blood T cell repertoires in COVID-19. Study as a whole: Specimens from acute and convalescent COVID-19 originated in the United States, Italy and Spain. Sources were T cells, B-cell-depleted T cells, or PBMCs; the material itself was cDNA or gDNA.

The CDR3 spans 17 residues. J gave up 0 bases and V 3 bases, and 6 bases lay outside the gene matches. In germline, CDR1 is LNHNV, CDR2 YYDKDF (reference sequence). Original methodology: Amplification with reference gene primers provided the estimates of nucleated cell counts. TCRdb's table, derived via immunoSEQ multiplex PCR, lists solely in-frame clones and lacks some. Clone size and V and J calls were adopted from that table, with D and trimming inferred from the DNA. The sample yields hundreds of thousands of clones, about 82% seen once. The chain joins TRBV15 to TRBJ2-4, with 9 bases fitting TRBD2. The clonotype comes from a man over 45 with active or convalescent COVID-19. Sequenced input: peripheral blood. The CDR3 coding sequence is TGTGCCACCAGCAGGGGCTCAGCGGGAGGAGCCAAAAACATTCAGTACTTC. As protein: CATSRGSAGGAKNIQYF.